This T cell receptor (beta chain) was captured in a study of regulatory T cells in long-lasting Graves disease. Assembly of TCR beta libraries relied on iRepertoire HTBI primers together with Arm-PCR of CDR3 regions. Via MiXCR, TCRdb re-called the multiplex PCR reads, giving one row per CDR3 protein. Among approximately 560,000 distinct CDR3 sequences listed, about 16% were seen once. Time point here: newly diagnosed GD, antithyroid drugs for less than 3 months. There was RNA extracted from PBMCs, and the TCR library was made from it. The V gene lost 5 bases and the J gene lost 4 bases, with 18 bases spanning the gap. CDR3 length: 16 residues. CDR1 and CDR2 (germline): MNHEY, SVGEGT. These data also formed part of another study, on T cells in Graves' hyperthyroidism and ophthalmopathy.

The sample consisted of peripheral blood mononuclear cells (PBMCs), taken at new diagnosis, from a patient treated with antithyroid drugs. The clonotype comes from a man aged 18 to 35 with Graves disease. The gene calls are TRBV6-2 or TRBV6-3 and TRBJ2-1, with a tentative D call TRBD2 (6 bases). CDR3 region: CASSVLDLGGYNEQFF. The CDR3 DNA reads as TGTGCCAGCAGTGTCCTGGACCTGGGAGGTTACAATGAGCAGTTCTTC.